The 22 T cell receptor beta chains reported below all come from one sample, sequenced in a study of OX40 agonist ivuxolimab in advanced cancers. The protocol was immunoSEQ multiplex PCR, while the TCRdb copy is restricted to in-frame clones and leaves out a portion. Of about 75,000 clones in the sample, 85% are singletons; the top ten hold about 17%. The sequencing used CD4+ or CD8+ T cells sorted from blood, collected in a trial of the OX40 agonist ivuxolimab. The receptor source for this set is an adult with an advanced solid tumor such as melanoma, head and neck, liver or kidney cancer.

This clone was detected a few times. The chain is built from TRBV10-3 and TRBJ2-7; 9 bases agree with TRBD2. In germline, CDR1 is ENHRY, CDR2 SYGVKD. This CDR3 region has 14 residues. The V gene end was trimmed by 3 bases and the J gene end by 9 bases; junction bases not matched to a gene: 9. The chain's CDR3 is CAISDQREASGQYF. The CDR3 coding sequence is TGTGCCATCAGTGACCAGCGGGAGGCGTCGGGGCAGTACTTC.

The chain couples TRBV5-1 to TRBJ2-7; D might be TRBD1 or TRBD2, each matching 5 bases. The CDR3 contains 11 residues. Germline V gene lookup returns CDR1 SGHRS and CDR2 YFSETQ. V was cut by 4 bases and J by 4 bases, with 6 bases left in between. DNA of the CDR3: TGCGCCAGCAGCGAGGGGTACGAGCAGTACTTC. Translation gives CASSEGYEQYF.

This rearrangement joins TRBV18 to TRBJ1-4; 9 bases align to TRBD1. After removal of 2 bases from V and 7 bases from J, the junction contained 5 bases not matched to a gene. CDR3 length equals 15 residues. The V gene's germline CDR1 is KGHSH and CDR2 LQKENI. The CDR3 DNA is TGTGCCAGCTCACCATACGGGACAGGGTCTGAAAAACTGTTTTTT. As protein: CASSPYGTGSEKLFF.

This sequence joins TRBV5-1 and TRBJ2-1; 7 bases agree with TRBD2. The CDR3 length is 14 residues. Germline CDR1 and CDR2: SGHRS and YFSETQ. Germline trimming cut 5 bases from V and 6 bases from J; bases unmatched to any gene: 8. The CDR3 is CASRGLADINEQFF. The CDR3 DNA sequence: TGCGCCAGCAGGGGGCTAGCGGACATCAATGAGCAGTTCTTC.

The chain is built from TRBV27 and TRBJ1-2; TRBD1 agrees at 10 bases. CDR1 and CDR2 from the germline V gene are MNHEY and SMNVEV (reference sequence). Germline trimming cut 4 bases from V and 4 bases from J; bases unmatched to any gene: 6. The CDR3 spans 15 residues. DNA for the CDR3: TGTGCCAGCAGTTCCTCGGACAGGGGGTTCTATGGCTACACCTTC. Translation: CASSSSDRGFYGYTF.

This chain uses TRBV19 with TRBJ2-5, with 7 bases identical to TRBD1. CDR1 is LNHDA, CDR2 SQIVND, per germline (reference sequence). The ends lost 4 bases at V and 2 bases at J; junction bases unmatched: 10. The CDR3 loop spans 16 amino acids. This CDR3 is CASSNAGQALQETQYF. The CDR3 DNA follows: TGTGCCAGTAGTAACGCCGGACAGGCCTTACAAGAGACCCAGTACTTC.

CDR3 nucleotide sequence: TGTGCCAGCAGTTACGGGTGGGGGGAGACCCAGTACTTC. Translation gives CASSYGWGETQYF. V gene TRBV6-6 combines with J gene TRBJ2-5; D could derive from TRBD1 or TRBD2 (5 bases each). V lost 2 bases and J 5 bases, leaving 9 bases between the germline ends. The V gene's germline CDR1 is MNHNY and CDR2 SVGAGI (reference sequence). The CDR3 is 13 amino acids.

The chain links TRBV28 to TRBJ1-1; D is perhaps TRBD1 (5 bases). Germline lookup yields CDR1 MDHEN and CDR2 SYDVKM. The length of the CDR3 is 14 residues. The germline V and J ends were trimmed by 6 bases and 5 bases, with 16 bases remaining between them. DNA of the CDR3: TGTGCCAGCAGCCCCCGGCAGGGAACGACTGAAGCTTTCTTT. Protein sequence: CASSPRQGTTEAFF.

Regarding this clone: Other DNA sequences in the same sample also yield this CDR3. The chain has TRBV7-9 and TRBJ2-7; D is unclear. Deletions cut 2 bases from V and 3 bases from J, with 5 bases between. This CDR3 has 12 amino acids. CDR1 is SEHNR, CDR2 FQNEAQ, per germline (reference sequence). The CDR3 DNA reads TGTGCCAGCAGCTTATCGGGCTACGAGCAGTACTTC. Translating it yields CASSLSGYEQYF. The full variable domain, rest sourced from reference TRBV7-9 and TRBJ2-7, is DTGVSQNPRHKITKRGQNVTFRCDPISEHNRLYWYRQTLGQGPEFLTYFQNEAQLEKSRLLSDRFSAERPKGSFSTLEIQRTEQGDSAMYLCASSLSGYEQYFGPGTRLTVT.

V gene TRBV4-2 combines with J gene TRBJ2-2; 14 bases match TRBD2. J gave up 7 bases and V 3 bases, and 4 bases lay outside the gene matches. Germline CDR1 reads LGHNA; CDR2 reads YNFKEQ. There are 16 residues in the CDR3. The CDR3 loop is CASSQTSGRAFGELFF. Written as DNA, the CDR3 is TGTGCCAGCAGCCAGACTAGCGGGAGGGCCTTCGGGGAGCTGTTTTTT.

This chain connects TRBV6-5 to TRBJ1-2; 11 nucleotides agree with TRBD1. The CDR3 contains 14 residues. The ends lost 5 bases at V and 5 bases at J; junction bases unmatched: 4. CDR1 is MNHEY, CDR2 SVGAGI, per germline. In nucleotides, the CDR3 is TGTGCCAGCAGTAGGACAGGGGGCGGGTATGGCTACACCTTC. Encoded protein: CASSRTGGGYGYTF.

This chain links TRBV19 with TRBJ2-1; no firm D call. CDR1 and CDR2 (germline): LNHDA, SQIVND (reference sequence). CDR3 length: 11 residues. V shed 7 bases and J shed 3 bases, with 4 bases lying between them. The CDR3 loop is CASTFYNEQFF. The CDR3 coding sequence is TGTGCCAGTACCTTCTACAATGAGCAGTTCTTC. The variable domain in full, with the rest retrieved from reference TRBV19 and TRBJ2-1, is DGGITQSPKYLFRKEGQNVTLSCEQNLNHDAMYWYRQDPGQGLRLIYYSQIVNDFQKGDIAEGYSVSREKKESFPLTVTSAQKNPTAFYLCASTFYNEQFFGPGTRLTVL.

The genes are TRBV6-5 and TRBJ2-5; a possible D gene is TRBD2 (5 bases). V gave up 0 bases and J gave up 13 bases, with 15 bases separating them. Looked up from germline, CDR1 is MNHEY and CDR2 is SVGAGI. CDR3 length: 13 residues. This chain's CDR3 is CASSYSTVTSAYF. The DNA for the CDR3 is TGTGCCAGCAGTTACTCAACCGTTACTAGTGCGTACTTC.

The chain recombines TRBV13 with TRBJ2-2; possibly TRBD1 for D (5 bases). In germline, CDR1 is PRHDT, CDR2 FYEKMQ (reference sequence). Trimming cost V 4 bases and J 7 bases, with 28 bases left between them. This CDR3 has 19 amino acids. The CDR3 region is CASSSGLMDNIQLGGELFF. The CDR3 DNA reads TGTGCCAGCAGCTCCGGCCTAATGGACAATATACAACTCGGCGGGGAGCTGTTTTTT.

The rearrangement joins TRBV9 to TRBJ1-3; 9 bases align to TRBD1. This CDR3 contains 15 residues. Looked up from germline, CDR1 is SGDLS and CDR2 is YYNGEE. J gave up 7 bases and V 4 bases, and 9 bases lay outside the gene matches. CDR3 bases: TGTGCCAGCAGCCCCCGGACAGGGGAGGGCAACACCATATATTTT. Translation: CASSPRTGEGNTIYF.

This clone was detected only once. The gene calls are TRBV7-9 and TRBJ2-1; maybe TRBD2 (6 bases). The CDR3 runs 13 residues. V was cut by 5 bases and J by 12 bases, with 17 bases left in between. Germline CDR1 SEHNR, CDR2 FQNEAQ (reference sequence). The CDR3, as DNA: TGTGCCAGCAGCCTAATTGTTTCGGAGGGGCAGTTCTTC. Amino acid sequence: CASSLIVSEGQFF.

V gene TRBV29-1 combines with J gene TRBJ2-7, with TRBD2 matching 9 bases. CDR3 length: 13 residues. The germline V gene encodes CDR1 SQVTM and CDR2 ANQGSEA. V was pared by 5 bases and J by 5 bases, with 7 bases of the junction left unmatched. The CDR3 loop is CSVPGLAGDEQYF. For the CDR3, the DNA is TGCAGCGTTCCGGGTTTAGCGGGAGACGAGCAGTACTTC.

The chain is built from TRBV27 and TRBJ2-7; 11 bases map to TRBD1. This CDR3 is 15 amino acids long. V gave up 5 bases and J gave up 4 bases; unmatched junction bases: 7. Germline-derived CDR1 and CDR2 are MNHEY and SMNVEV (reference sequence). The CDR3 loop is CASSLRDRGGYEQYF. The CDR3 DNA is TGTGCCAGCAGTCTCCGGGACAGGGGGGGATACGAGCAGTACTTC.

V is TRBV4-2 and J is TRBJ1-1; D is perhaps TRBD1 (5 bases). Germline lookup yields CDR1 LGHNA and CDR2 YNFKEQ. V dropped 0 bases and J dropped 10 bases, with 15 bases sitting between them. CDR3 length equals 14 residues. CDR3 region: CASSQEWGTGGAFF. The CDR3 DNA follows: TGTGCCAGCAGCCAAGAGTGGGGGACTGGGGGAGCTTTCTTT.

In nucleotides, the CDR3 is TGTGCCATCAAGGATACCCCCGGGACTAGCGGATTTAACACCGGGGAGCTGTTTTTT. Encoded protein: CAIKDTPGTSGFNTGELFF. The gene calls are TRBV10-3 and TRBJ2-2; 11 bases are a match to TRBD2. Germline assignment: CDR1 ENHRY and CDR2 SYGVKD. The CDR3 has 19 residues. V shed 7 bases and J 2 bases; nucleotides not matched to a gene: 15.

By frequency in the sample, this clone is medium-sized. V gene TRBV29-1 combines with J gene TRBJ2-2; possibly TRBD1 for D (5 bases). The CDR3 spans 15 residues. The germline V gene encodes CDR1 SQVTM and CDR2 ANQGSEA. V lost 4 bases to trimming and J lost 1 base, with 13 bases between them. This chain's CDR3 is CSVVGAGMNTGELFF. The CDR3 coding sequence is TGCAGCGTTGTTGGGGCAGGGATGAACACCGGGGAGCTGTTTTTT.

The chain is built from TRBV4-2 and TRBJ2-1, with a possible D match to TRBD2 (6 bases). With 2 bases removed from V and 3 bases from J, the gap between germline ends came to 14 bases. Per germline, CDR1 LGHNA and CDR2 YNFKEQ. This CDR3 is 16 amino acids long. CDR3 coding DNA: TGTGCCAGCAGCCAATTGGTGGGAGGAGGCTACAATGAGCAGTTCTTC. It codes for CASSQLVGGGYNEQFF.